The T cell receptor (beta chain) described here comes from a study of TIL therapy for anti-PD-1-resistant metastatic lung cancer. The time point here: pre-treatment sample, taken before nivolumab and TIL therapy. Pleural nodules or supraclavicular lymph nodes made up most of the excised metastases sampled. Tumor harvest preceded PD-1/PD-L1 blockade, followed by nivolumab treatment. Enrollment ran from October 2017 to early 2020. CDR3 length: 16 amino acids. Germline V lookup: CDR1 LNHDA, CDR2 SQIVND (reference sequence). V lost 7 bases and J 4 bases, leaving 20 bases between the germline ends. As concerns this clone: What it binds is not known.

The libraries were made with immunoSEQ v3. TCRdb keeps only in-frame clones here, not all; method: immunoSEQ multiplex PCR. The table lists roughly 6,000 clones, 60% to 80% of them singletons. Overall study results and limits: This highly selected cohort may not generalize to typical lung cancer patients.

This receptor was obtained from a person aged 25-85 years with non-small cell lung cancer. The sequences come from tumor tissue, collected at baseline. This chain joins TRBV19 and TRBJ2-1; D may be TRBD1 (5 bases). CDR3 loop: CASTPRVETVYNEQFF. CDR3 bases: TGTGCCAGTACCCCTCGAGTGGAGACAGTATACAATGAGCAGTTCTTC. Combining the CDR3 with reference TRBV19 and TRBJ2-1 gives the whole variable domain DGGITQSPKYLFRKEGQNVTLSCEQNLNHDAMYWYRQDPGQGLRLIYYSQIVNDFQKGDIAEGYSVSREKKESFPLTVTSAQKNPTAFYLCASTPRVETVYNEQFFGPGTRLTVL.